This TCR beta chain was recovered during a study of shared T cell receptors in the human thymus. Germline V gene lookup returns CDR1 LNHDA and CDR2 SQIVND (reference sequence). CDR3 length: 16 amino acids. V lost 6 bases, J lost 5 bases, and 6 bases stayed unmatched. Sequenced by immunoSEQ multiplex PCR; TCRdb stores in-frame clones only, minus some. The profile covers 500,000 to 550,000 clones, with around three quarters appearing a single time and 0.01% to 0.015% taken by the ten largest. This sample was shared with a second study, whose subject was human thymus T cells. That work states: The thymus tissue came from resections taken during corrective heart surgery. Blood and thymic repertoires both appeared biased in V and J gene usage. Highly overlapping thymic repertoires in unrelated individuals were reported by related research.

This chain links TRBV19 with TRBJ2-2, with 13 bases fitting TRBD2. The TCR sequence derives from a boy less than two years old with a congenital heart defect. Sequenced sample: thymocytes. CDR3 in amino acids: CASSTPGLAGTGELFF. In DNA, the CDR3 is TGTGCCAGTAGCACCCCGGGACTAGCGGGAACCGGGGAGCTGTTTTTT.